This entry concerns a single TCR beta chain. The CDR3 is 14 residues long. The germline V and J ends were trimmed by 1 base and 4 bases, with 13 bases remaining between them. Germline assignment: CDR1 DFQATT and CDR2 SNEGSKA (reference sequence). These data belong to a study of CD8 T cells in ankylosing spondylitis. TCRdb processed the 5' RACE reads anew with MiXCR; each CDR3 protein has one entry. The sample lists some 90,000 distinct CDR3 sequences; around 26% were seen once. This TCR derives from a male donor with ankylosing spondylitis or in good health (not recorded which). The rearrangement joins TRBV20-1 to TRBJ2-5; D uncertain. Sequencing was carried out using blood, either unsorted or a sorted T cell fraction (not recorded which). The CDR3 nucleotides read TGCAGTGCTAGAGGCGGAACAGAAGGAGAGACCCAGTACTTC. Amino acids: CSARGGTEGETQYF.